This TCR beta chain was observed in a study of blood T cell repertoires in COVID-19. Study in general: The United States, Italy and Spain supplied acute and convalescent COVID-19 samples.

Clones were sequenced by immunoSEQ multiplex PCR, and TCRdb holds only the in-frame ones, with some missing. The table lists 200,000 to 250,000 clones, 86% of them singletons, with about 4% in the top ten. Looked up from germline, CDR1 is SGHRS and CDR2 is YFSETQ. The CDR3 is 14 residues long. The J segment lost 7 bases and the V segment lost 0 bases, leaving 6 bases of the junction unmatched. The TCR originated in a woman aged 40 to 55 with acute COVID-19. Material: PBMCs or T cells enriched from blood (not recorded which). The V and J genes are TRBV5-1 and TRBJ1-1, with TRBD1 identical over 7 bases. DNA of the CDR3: TGCGCCAGCAGCTTGGGGCCAACAGGGGTTGAAGCTTTCTTT. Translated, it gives CASSLGPTGVEAFF.